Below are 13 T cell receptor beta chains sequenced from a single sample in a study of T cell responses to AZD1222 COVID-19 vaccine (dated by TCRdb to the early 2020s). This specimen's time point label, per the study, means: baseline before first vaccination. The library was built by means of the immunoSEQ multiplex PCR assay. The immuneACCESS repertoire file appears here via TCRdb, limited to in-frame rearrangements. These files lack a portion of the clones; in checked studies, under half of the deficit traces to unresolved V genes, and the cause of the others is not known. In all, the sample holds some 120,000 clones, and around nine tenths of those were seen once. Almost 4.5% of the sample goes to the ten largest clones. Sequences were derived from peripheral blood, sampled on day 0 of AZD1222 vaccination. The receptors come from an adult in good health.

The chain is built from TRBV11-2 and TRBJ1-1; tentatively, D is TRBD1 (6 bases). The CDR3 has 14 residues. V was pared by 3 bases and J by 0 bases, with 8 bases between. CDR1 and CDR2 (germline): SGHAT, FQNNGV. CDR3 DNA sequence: TGTGCCAGCAGCTTCGACAGGATGAACACTGAAGCTTTCTTT. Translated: CASSFDRMNTEAFF.

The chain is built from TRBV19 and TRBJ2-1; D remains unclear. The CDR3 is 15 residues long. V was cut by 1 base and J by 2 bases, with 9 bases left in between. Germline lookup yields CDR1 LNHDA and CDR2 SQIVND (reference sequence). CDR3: CASSIGSGPYNEQFF. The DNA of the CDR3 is TGTGCCAGTAGTATAGGCTCGGGCCCCTACAATGAGCAGTTCTTC. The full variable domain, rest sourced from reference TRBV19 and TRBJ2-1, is DGGITQSPKYLFRKEGQNVTLSCEQNLNHDAMYWYRQDPGQGLRLIYYSQIVNDFQKGDIAEGYSVSREKKESFPLTVTSAQKNPTAFYLCASSIGSGPYNEQFFGPGTRLTVL.

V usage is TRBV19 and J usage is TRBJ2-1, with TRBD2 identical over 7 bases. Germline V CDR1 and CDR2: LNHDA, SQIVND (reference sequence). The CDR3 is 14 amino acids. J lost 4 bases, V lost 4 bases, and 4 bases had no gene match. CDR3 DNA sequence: TGTGCCAGTAGTACCGGGACTAATTACAATGAGCAGTTCTTC. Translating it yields CASSTGTNYNEQFF.

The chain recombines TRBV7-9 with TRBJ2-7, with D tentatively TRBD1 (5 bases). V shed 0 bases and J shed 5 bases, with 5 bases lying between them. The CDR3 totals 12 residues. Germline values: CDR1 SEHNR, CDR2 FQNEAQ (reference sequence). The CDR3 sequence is CASSLARDEQYF. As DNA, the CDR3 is TGTGCCAGCAGCTTAGCCAGGGACGAGCAGTACTTC.

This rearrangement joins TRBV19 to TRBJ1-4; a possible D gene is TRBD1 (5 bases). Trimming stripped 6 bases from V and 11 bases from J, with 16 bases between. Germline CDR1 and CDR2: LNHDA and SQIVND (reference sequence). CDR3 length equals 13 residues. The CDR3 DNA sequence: TGTGCCAGTAGCTCCCCTCAGGGTGGGAAACTGTTTTTT. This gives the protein CASSSPQGGKLFF.

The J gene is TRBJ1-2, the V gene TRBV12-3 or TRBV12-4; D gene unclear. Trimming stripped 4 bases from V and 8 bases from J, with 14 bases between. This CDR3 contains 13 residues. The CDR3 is CASSSTRGWGYTF. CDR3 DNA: TGTGCCAGCAGTTCAACGCGGGGTTGGGGCTACACCTTC.

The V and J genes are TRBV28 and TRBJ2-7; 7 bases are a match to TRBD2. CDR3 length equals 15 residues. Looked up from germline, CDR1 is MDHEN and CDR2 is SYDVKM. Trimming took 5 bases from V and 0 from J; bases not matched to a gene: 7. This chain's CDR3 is CASSPWGGSSYEQYF. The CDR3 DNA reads TGTGCCAGCAGTCCCTGGGGAGGGAGCTCCTACGAGCAGTACTTC.

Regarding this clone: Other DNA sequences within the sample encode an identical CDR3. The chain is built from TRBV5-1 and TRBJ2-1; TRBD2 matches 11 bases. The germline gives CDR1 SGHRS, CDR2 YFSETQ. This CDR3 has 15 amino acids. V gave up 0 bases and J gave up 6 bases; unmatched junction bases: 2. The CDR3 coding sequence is TGCGCCAGCAGCTTGGGACTAGCGGGGATCAATGAGCAGTTCTTC. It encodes CASSLGLAGINEQFF.

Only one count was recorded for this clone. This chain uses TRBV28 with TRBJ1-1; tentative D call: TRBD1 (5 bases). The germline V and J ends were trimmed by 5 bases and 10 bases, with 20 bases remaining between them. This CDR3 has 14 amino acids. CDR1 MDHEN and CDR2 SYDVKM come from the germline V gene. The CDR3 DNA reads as TGTGCCAGCAGTCCCTCGTGGGGCCATAGGGGAGCTTTCTTT. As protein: CASSPSWGHRGAFF.

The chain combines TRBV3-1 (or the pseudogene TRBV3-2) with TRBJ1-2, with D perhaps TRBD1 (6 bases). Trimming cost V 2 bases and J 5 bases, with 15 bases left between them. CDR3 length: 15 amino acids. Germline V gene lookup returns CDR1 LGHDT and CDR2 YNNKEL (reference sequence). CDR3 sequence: CASSQSEIRGYGYTF. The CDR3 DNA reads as TGTGCCAGCAGCCAATCGGAGATCAGGGGATATGGCTACACCTTC.

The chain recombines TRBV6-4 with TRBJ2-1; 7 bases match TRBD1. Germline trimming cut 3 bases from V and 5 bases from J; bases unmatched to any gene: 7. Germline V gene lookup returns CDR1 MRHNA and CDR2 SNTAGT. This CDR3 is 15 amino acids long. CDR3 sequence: CASSEKDRLHNEQFF. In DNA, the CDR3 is TGTGCCAGCAGTGAGAAGGACAGGTTGCACAATGAGCAGTTCTTC.

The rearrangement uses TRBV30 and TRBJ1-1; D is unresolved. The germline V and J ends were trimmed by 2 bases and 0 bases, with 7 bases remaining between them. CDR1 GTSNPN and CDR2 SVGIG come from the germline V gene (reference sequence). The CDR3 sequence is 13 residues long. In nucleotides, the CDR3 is TGTGCCTGGAGTCCGAGCATGAACACTGAAGCTTTCTTT. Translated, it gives CAWSPSMNTEAFF.

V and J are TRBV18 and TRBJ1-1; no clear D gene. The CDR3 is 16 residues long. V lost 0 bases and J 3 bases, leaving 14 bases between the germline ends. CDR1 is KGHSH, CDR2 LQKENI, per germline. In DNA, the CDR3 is TGTGCCAGCTCACCACCCCGCAACGTTACGGACACTGAAGCTTTCTTT. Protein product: CASSPPRNVTDTEAFF.